This T cell receptor beta chain was recorded in a study of cytomegalovirus exposure and HLA in healthy donors. Study details: HLA-typed donors contributed some 83 million unique TCRs, which were held in an early data release.

Findings and caveats of the study: Usually a TCR sequence was rare, but some public TCRs were found in many donors.

The CDR3 totals 14 residues. Germline CDR1 and CDR2: MNHNS and SASEGT. Trimming cost V 8 bases and J 3 bases, with 16 bases left between them. Worth noting for this clone: Antigen specificity is unknown.

The PCR contained 60 Vbeta and 13 Jbeta primers. Assay used: immunoSEQ multiplex PCR; TCRdb lists only in-frame clones, some missing. This sample has 130,000 or so clones, with about 76% found just once. This receptor was obtained from a woman aged 40-49 years in good health and CMV-seronegative. This chain joins TRBV6-1 and TRBJ1-1; D is unclear. The sequencing sample was made of PBMCs. The CDR3 loop is CASGRRWGDTEAFF. The CDR3 DNA follows: TGTGCCAGCGGAAGGCGCTGGGGAGACACTGAAGCTTTCTTT.